The sequence of this T cell receptor beta chain was determined in a study of T-cell memory formation after mild COVID-19. Trimming stripped 4 bases from V and 3 bases from J, with 9 bases between. From germline, CDR1 is SNHLY and CDR2 FYNNEI. CDR3 size: 14 residues. TCRdb independently ran MiXCR on the 5' RACE reads; one entry per CDR3 protein. The repertoire holds around 410,000 distinct CDR3 sequences, with 20% to 30% as singletons. Sequences were obtained from PBMCs or a T cell subset sorted from them (not recorded which). The source is an adult woman who had mild COVID-19 (a few samples of this study predate the infection). Cell type and time point are not known. The gene calls are TRBV2 and TRBJ2-2, with a possible D match to TRBD2 (6 bases). The CDR3 protein is CASSGGEYTGELFF. CDR3 nucleotide sequence: TGTGCCAGCAGTGGGGGGGAATACACCGGGGAGCTGTTTTTT.